Here is one T cell receptor (beta chain) with its context. This record comes from a study of OX40 agonist ivuxolimab in advanced cancers. Study background: The group had a mean age of about 60 years, ranged from roughly 20 to 79, and was 80% to 85% male.

V lost 4 bases and J lost 3; bases outside the gene matches: 2. CDR1 is SGHTA, CDR2 FQGTGA, per germline. This CDR3 has 14 residues. Sequencing was performed with immunoSEQ multiplex PCR; in TCRdb, only in-frame clones are kept and a portion is missing. The sample contains some 9,200 clones, roughly 90% of which appear only once. The sample consisted of CD4+ or CD8+ T cells sorted from blood, taken in a trial of the OX40 agonist ivuxolimab. The chain links TRBV7-3 to TRBJ2-5; 10 bases are shared with TRBD1. This clonotype was obtained from an adult with an advanced solid tumor such as melanoma, head and neck, liver or kidney cancer. CDR3 sequence reads: CASSSGTGEETQYF. The CDR3 DNA is TGTGCCAGCAGCTCCGGGACAGGGGAAGAGACCCAGTACTTC.